The 18 T cell receptor beta chains below were found in one sample sequenced in a study of T cell changes during pregnancy in multiple sclerosis. Generated by immunoSEQ multiplex PCR, the TCRdb table keeps only in-frame clones and is missing some. This table holds about 26,000 clones, 89% found once. Sequencing used CD8+ T cells from peripheral blood mononuclear cells, obtained in the second trimester of pregnancy. All receptors come from a female donor with multiple sclerosis, enrolled in a pregnancy study.

The chain recombines TRBV14 with TRBJ2-7; 8 bases align to TRBD1. The V and J ends lost 3 bases and 6 bases, in that order; junction bases with no gene match: 13. This CDR3 comprises 16 residues. The germline gives CDR1 SGHDN, CDR2 FVKESK. This chain's CDR3 is CASSHPKPRGRGEQYF. The CDR3, as DNA: TGTGCCAGCAGCCATCCGAAGCCCAGGGGGCGGGGCGAGCAGTACTTC.

V usage is TRBV6-5 and J usage is TRBJ1-2, with 10 nucleotides matching TRBD1. This CDR3 contains 16 residues. With 0 bases clipped from V and 8 bases from J, the junction kept 9 bases outside the gene matches. The germline V gene encodes CDR1 MNHEY and CDR2 SVGAGI. The CDR3 DNA reads as TGTGCCAGCAGTTACTCGGGACAGGGGTACGCCCCGGGCTACACCTTC. It specifies CASSYSGQGYAPGYTF.

This sequence joins TRBV19 and TRBJ2-7; maybe TRBD1 (6 bases). This CDR3 has 13 residues. V lost 4 bases and J lost 4, with 11 bases in between. Germline V gives CDR1 LNHDA, CDR2 SQIVND (reference sequence). CDR3 sequence: CASSRTADYEQYF. Here the CDR3 DNA reads TGTGCCAGTAGTAGGACAGCCGATTACGAGCAGTACTTC.

The chain couples TRBV5-1 to TRBJ2-1; D may be TRBD1 (5 bases). Trimming left V 2 bases short and J 5 bases short, with 14 bases between. CDR1 SGHRS and CDR2 YFSETQ come from the germline V gene. The CDR3 runs 15 residues. The CDR3 is CASSFDRGLNNEQFF. Here the CDR3 DNA reads TGCGCCAGCAGCTTTGACAGAGGATTGAACAATGAGCAGTTCTTC.

The J gene is TRBJ2-3, the V gene TRBV5-4, with 16 bases fitting TRBD2. This CDR3 region has 20 residues. The J segment lost 4 bases and the V segment lost 2 bases, leaving 13 bases of the junction unmatched. Germline loops: CDR1 SGHNT, CDR2 YYREEE (reference sequence). The CDR3 sequence is CASSFNGGTSGRAGADTQYF. The CDR3 DNA reads as TGTGCCAGCAGCTTCAACGGGGGGACTAGCGGGAGGGCCGGGGCAGATACGCAGTATTTT. Supplemented by reference TRBV5-4 and TRBJ2-3, the full variable domain reads ETGVTQSPTHLIKTRGQQVTLRCSSQSGHNTVSWYQQALGQGPQFIFQYYREEENGRGNFPPRFSGLQFPNYSSELNVNALELDDSALYLCASSFNGGTSGRAGADTQYFGPGTRLTVL.

This clone was counted between two and nine times. This chain connects TRBV6-4 to TRBJ2-4; D gene unclear. The CDR3 length is 15 residues. Between the trimmed V and J ends, which lost 2 bases and 3 bases, there was a span of 11 bases. Germline V gene data show CDR1 as MRHNA and CDR2 as SNTAGT. The CDR3 here is CASSDTSKDKNIQYF. The CDR3 region has the DNA TGTGCCAGCAGTGACACCTCTAAAGACAAAAACATTCAGTACTTC.

The V gene is TRBV2, the J gene TRBJ1-1; D gene uncertain. Germline CDR1 SNHLY, CDR2 FYNNEI. This CDR3 has 14 residues. V lost 3 bases and J 4 bases, leaving 12 bases between the germline ends. CDR3 protein: CASSDSPSSTEAFF. CDR3 bases: TGTGCCAGCAGTGACTCTCCCTCGAGCACTGAAGCTTTCTTT.

The chain is built from TRBV30 and TRBJ1-4; 9 bases are a match to TRBD1. CDR3 length: 14 amino acids. Germline CDR1 is GTSNPN and CDR2 is SVGIG (reference sequence). The junction had 6 bases not matched to a gene; V was cut back by 4 bases and J by 6 bases. CDR3 sequence: CAWNRQGEHEKLFF. The CDR3 nucleotides read TGTGCCTGGAACCGACAGGGGGAACATGAAAAACTGTTTTTT.

The chain employs TRBV19 and TRBJ2-4; D not resolved. The CDR3 extends over 12 amino acids. V was cut by 1 base and J by 8 bases, with 6 bases left in between. Germline values: CDR1 LNHDA, CDR2 SQIVND (reference sequence). The CDR3 nucleotides are TGTGCCAGTAGTATAGGGGCAGACATTCAGTACTTC. Protein: CASSIGADIQYF.

This clone was seen just once. This chain uses TRBV7-2 with TRBJ2-1; TRBD2 matches 9 bases. The trim removed 1 base at V and 2 bases at J, leaving 3 bases unmatched. Germline V gives CDR1 SGHTA, CDR2 FQGNSA. This CDR3 contains 16 residues. The CDR3 DNA follows: TGTGCCAGCAGCTTAGATATAGCGGGAGCCTACAATGAGCAGTTCTTC. Translating gives CASSLDIAGAYNEQFF. The entire variable domain, with the rest obtained from reference TRBV7-2 and TRBJ2-1, is as follows: GAGVSQSPSNKVTEKGKDVELRCDPISGHTALYWYRQSLGQGLEFLIYFQGNSAPDKSGLPSDRFSAERTGGSVSTLTIQRTQQEDSAVYLCASSLDIAGAYNEQFFGPGTRLTVL.

The genes are TRBV18 and TRBJ2-5, with TRBD1 identical over 8 bases. V gave up 3 bases and J gave up 2 bases; unmatched junction bases: 8. Germline-derived CDR1 and CDR2 are KGHSH and LQKENI. The CDR3 is 16 residues long. DNA of the CDR3: TGTGCCAGCTCACCTGGACAGGGCTTTCGACAAGAGACCCAGTACTTC. Protein sequence: CASSPGQGFRQETQYF.

The chain joins TRBV7-2 to TRBJ2-7; 8 nucleotides match TRBD2. Germline V lookup: CDR1 SGHTA, CDR2 FQGNSA. This CDR3 is built from 16 residues. V lost 1 base and J lost 4; bases outside the gene matches: 9. CDR3 sequence reads: CASSLDGITSGYEQYF. The CDR3 DNA sequence: TGTGCCAGCAGCTTAGATGGGATTACTAGCGGTTACGAGCAGTACTTC.

This chain uses TRBV7-9 with TRBJ2-7, with D maybe TRBD2 (5 bases). V was clipped by 5 bases and J by 2 bases, with 13 bases between them. Germline V CDR1 and CDR2: SEHNR, FQNEAQ (reference sequence). CDR3 length: 14 amino acids. CDR3 nucleotide sequence: TGTGCCAGCAGCCCACGGGATCACCCCTACGAGCAGTACTTC. It encodes CASSPRDHPYEQYF.

The table lists this clone with a count of one. The rearrangement joins TRBV30 to TRBJ1-4, with 8 bases aligning to TRBD1. J was trimmed by 7 bases and V by 2 bases; bases with no gene match: 6. This CDR3 contains 14 residues. Germline V gives CDR1 GTSNPN, CDR2 SVGIG (reference sequence). In nucleotides, the CDR3 is TGTGCCTGGAGTCCGGGACAGGCCTTTGAAAAACTGTTTTTT. It is translated as CAWSPGQAFEKLFF.

This chain uses TRBV6-5 with TRBJ2-7; 7 bases are a match to TRBD2. The CDR3 has 15 amino acids. J lost 3 bases, V lost 0 bases, and 5 bases had no gene match. From germline, CDR1 is MNHEY and CDR2 SVGAGI. CDR3 loop: CASSYSPAGDYEQYF. CDR3 nucleotide sequence: TGTGCCAGCAGTTACTCGCCTGCGGGAGACTACGAGCAGTACTTC.

This rearrangement joins TRBV29-1 to TRBJ2-7, with 9 positions matching TRBD1. V was pared by 5 bases and J by 5 bases, with 4 bases of the junction left unmatched. The CDR3 sequence is 12 residues long. CDR1 is SQVTM and CDR2 is ANQGSEA in the germline V gene. CDR3 bases: TGCAGCGTTCCGGACAGGGGTAACGAGCAGTACTTC. This gives the protein CSVPDRGNEQYF.

This chain links TRBV7-2 with TRBJ2-2, with 9 bases matching TRBD2. The CDR3 length is 18 residues. Germline CDR1 is SGHTA and CDR2 is FQGNSA. After removal of 0 bases from V and 6 bases from J, the junction contained 11 bases not matched to a gene. CDR3 nucleotide sequence: TGTGCCAGCAGCTTAGCTTTAATCGGACTAGCGAATGCCGGGGAGCTGTTTTTT. Amino acid sequence: CASSLALIGLANAGELFF. Full variable domain (remainder filled in from reference TRBV7-2 and TRBJ2-2): GAGVSQSPSNKVTEKGKDVELRCDPISGHTALYWYRQSLGQGLEFLIYFQGNSAPDKSGLPSDRFSAERTGGSVSTLTIQRTQQEDSAVYLCASSLALIGLANAGELFFGEGSRLTVL.

The V and J genes are TRBV28 and TRBJ1-1; D is possibly TRBD1 (5 bases). This CDR3 is 15 amino acids long. V lost 5 bases and J lost 5, with 18 bases in between. Germline CDR1 MDHEN, CDR2 SYDVKM. CDR3 coding DNA: TGTGCCAGCAGTGCCCTCCAGGGTTCAGGGACTGAAGCTTTCTTT. It translates to CASSALQGSGTEAFF.